These 10 T cell receptor beta chains were sequenced from one sample in a study of post-analysis software for immune sequencing data. These receptors' antigens are unknown. Sequencing libraries made from TCR beta cDNA carried unique molecular identifiers. TCRdb reprocessed the PCR reads via MiXCR and lists one record per CDR3 protein. The sample holds 650,000 to 900,000 distinct CDR3 sequences; about half are singletons and the top ten take roughly 5%. Findings of the study overall: Higher frequency in patients than in controls was seen for roughly five TRBV segments, with TRBV5-6, TRBV5-1 and TRBV20-1 among them.

Sequenced material: blood. The receptor source for this set is a girl aged 5-17 years with multiple sclerosis.

This clonotype was picked up a small number of times. This chain joins TRBV20-1 and TRBJ2-5, with D possibly TRBD1 on 6 matching bases. V lost 2 bases and J lost 1, with 14 bases in between. The CDR3 has 15 amino acids. Germline V CDR1 and CDR2: DFQATT, SNEGSKA (reference sequence). The CDR3 DNA reads TGCAGTGCTAGACAGGGGCAGGGACCCCAAGAGACCCAGTACTTC. Translated, it gives CSARQGQGPQETQYF.

This clonotype has more than one count but fewer than ten. The chain has TRBV29-1 and TRBJ2-3; 7 bases are a match to TRBD2. The germline V gene encodes CDR1 SQVTM and CDR2 ANQGSEA. J lost 3 bases, V lost 4 bases, and 10 bases had no gene match. This CDR3 spans 15 amino acids. CDR3 residues: CSVGYRWGGTDTQYF. As DNA, the CDR3 is TGCAGCGTTGGATACAGGTGGGGGGGTACAGATACGCAGTATTTT.

This clonotype was picked up a small number of times. The chain combines TRBV20-1 with TRBJ2-7, with TRBD2 identical over 8 bases. Germline V gene sequence: CDR1 DFQATT, CDR2 SNEGSKA (reference sequence). With 5 bases clipped from V and 2 bases from J, the junction kept 8 bases outside the gene matches. The CDR3 consists of 14 residues. CDR3 residues: CSAAWTSRPYEQYF. CDR3 nucleotides: TGCAGTGCTGCATGGACTAGCAGACCCTACGAGCAGTACTTC.

V usage is TRBV10-2 and J usage is TRBJ2-1; 8 bases align to TRBD2. V lost 10 bases and J lost 10; bases outside the gene matches: 15. The CDR3 is made up of 14 amino acids. Germline values: CDR1 WSHSY, CDR2 SAAADI. Here the CDR3 reads CATRGAGAGHEQFF. The CDR3 bases are TGCGCCACCAGGGGAGCGGGAGCAGGGCACGAGCAGTTCTTC.

The chain carries TRBV4-3 and TRBJ2-1, with 10 bases fitting TRBD2. J was trimmed by 0 bases and V by 1 base; bases with no gene match: 9. CDR3 length equals 19 residues. Germline V gene sequence: CDR1 LGHNA, CDR2 YSLEER. This CDR3 is CASSQGPGLAVPSYNEQFF. The CDR3 DNA follows: TGCGCCAGCAGCCAAGGTCCCGGACTAGCGGTTCCCTCCTACAATGAGCAGTTCTTC.

V is TRBV20-1 and J is TRBJ1-2, with 9 bases aligning to TRBD1. The CDR3 totals 15 residues. Germline V gene sequence: CDR1 DFQATT, CDR2 SNEGSKA (reference sequence). The trim removed 1 base at V and 7 bases at J, leaving 10 bases unmatched. The CDR3: CSARGTVGQGGGYTF. Written as DNA, the CDR3 is TGCAGTGCTAGAGGGACCGTGGGACAGGGAGGTGGCTACACCTTC.

The chain is built from TRBV5-5 and TRBJ1-2; tentative D call: TRBD1 (5 bases). V dropped 1 base and J dropped 5 bases, with 12 bases sitting between them. Looked up from germline, CDR1 is SGHKS and CDR2 is YYEKEE (reference sequence). This CDR3 is built from 14 residues. CDR3 protein: CASSLKGQAYGYTF. DNA of the CDR3: TGTGCCAGCAGCTTGAAGGGGCAGGCTTATGGCTACACCTTC.

The rearrangement joins TRBV12-3 or TRBV12-4 to TRBJ1-2; no firm D call. V shed 11 bases and J shed 4 bases, with 11 bases lying between them. The CDR3 loop spans 11 amino acids. CDR3 nucleotides: TGTGCCTGCCGGGCCCCCTATGGCTACACCTTC. Translation: CACRAPYGYTF.

The V and J genes are TRBV12-3 or TRBV12-4 and TRBJ2-7, with D uncertain. The CDR3 is made up of 13 amino acids. Trimming stripped 3 bases from V and 2 bases from J, with 8 bases between. The CDR3 region has the DNA TGTGCCAGCAGTTTTGAGCGACCCTACGAGCAGTACTTC. This translates into CASSFERPYEQYF.

The chain employs TRBV7-9 and TRBJ2-7; TRBD2 is a possible D gene (5 bases). From germline, CDR1 is SEHNR and CDR2 FQNEAQ (reference sequence). The V and J ends lost 0 bases and 6 bases respectively, with 9 bases between them. CDR3 size: 13 residues. The CDR3 bases are TGTGCCAGCAGCTTAGCTACAGAGGGCGAGCAGTACTTC. Amino acids: CASSLATEGEQYF. The full variable domain, with the rest looked up from reference TRBV7-9 and TRBJ2-7, is DTGVSQNPRHKITKRGQNVTFRCDPISEHNRLYWYRQTLGQGPEFLTYFQNEAQLEKSRLLSDRFSAERPKGSFSTLEIQRTEQGDSAMYLCASSLATEGEQYFGPGTRLTVT.